This T cell receptor (beta chain) was identified in a study of vaccination effects on CD4 cells after COVID-19. Study-level information: It was a median of 72 days after the second dose that post-vaccine samples were obtained. Study-wide results and limits: There was marked clonal contraction among infection- and vaccine-induced clones late after vaccination.

Using viral peptide pools, the ViraFEST assay grew out antigen-specific CD4+ T cells prior to sequencing. Researchers isolated CD4+ T cells once around 11 days of culture had elapsed. Participants got two doses of BNT162b2 or mRNA-1273 vaccine. For each well, 2 million to 2.5 million PBMC were cultured with 10 IU/ml IL-2 and around 10 ug/ml peptides. Cultures received IL-2 medium that replaced half the medium on days 3 and 7. Using immunoSEQ multiplex PCR, the repertoire was profiled, and TCRdb retains in-frame clones only, with some absent. The sample yields 65,000 to 70,000 clones, roughly three quarters seen once. Details on this clone: Its antigen is undetermined.

The germline gives CDR1 MNHNS, CDR2 SASEGT. This CDR3 is 17 amino acids long. The V and J ends lost 3 bases and 3 bases, in that order; junction bases with no gene match: 5. The source of this sequence is a human donor who received a COVID-19 vaccine. The gene calls are TRBV6-1 and TRBJ1-6; TRBD1 aligns across 10 bases. The sequencing used CD4+ T cells from PBMCs cultured with HCoV-OC43 spike peptides, collected after COVID-19 vaccination. Specified subset: HCoV-OC43 spike overlapping peptide pool stimulation. The CDR3 region has the DNA TGTGCCAGCAGTGATATGGGACAGGGGTTCTATAATTCACCCCTCCACTTT. Amino acid sequence: CASSDMGQGFYNSPLHF.